One and the same sample provided the 21 T cell receptor beta chains below, sequenced in a study of blood T cell repertoires in COVID-19. Assay: immunoSEQ multiplex PCR; the TCRdb copy retains only in-frame clones and omits some. The sample carries 95,000 to 110,000 clones, 85% to 90% recorded once. Source material: peripheral blood. Every receptor here comes from a human donor in a cohort sampled during active COVID-19.

The chain links TRBV19 to TRBJ2-1, with D possibly being TRBD2 (6 bases). Germline V CDR1 and CDR2: LNHDA, SQIVND (reference sequence). This CDR3 contains 14 residues. The germline V and J ends were trimmed by 5 bases and 4 bases, with 12 bases remaining between them. Here the CDR3 DNA reads TGTGCCAGTAGTGAGGGCGGGGAATACAATGAGCAGTTCTTC. It yields the protein CASSEGGEYNEQFF.

The chain links TRBV3-1 (or the pseudogene TRBV3-2) to TRBJ1-5, with TRBD1 identical over 8 bases. With V trimmed by 1 base and J by 6 bases, 2 bases remained unmatched. The CDR3 is 14 amino acids. The V gene's germline CDR1 is LGHDT and CDR2 YNNKEL (reference sequence). This chain's CDR3 is CASSQAGGTQPQHF. CDR3 in DNA: TGTGCCAGCAGCCAAGCAGGGGGCACTCAGCCCCAGCATTTT.

The chain couples TRBV5-1 to TRBJ1-1, with no clear D. V lost 0 bases to trimming and J lost 1 base, with 7 bases between them. CDR1 SGHRS and CDR2 YFSETQ come from the germline V gene. The CDR3 is made up of 14 amino acids. The CDR3, as DNA: TGCGCCAGCAGCTTGGATAGCTCGAACACTGAAGCTTTCTTT. Protein: CASSLDSSNTEAFF.

This clone was found once. The V call is TRBV15, the J call TRBJ2-7; 8 bases agree with TRBD1. Germline-derived CDR1 and CDR2 are LNHNV and YYDKDF (reference sequence). The V gene end was trimmed by 1 base and the J gene end by 3 bases; junction bases not matched to a gene: 5. This CDR3 is 15 amino acids long. The CDR3 nucleotides read TGTGCCACCAGCAGAGTGATGGGACAGGACTACGAGCAGTACTTC. It encodes CATSRVMGQDYEQYF.

V gene TRBV7-2 combines with J gene TRBJ2-2, with a possible D match to TRBD1 (6 bases). Trimming pared 7 bases from V and 6 bases from J, leaving 12 bases between. Germline assignment: CDR1 SGHTA and CDR2 FQGNSA. CDR3 length: 13 residues. CDR3: CASNSGVAGELFF. The CDR3 DNA reads TGTGCCAGCAACTCAGGGGTAGCCGGGGAGCTGTTTTTT.

This rearrangement joins TRBV3-1 (or the pseudogene TRBV3-2) to TRBJ1-5; D gene unclear. The length of the CDR3 is 14 residues. The ends were cut back, 4 bases at V and 4 bases at J, with 11 bases in the middle. Germline V gene lookup returns CDR1 LGHDT and CDR2 YNNKEL (reference sequence). The CDR3 bases are TGTGCCAGCAGCCCCCGGCGGTGGAATCAGCCCCAGCATTTT. It specifies CASSPRRWNQPQHF.

This chain links TRBV6-2 or TRBV6-3 with TRBJ2-7; D is possibly TRBD2 (5 bases). From germline, CDR1 is MNHEY and CDR2 SVGEGT. The V gene lost 6 bases and the J gene lost 2 bases, with 20 bases spanning the gap. This CDR3 is built from 16 residues. The CDR3 DNA reads TGTGCCAGCAGCCTCCGGGATCTCCTAGGACCCTACGAGCAGTACTTC. It codes for CASSLRDLLGPYEQYF.

The chain employs TRBV11-2 and TRBJ2-2; D perhaps matches TRBD2 (6 bases). CDR1 is SGHAT, CDR2 FQNNGV, per germline. The CDR3 covers 17 residues. V shed 5 bases and J shed 4 bases, with 20 bases lying between them. The CDR3 DNA sequence: TGTGCCAGCAGCCGGCGGGGACGGGGTACCTTCACCGGGGAGCTGTTTTTT. Its protein is CASSRRGRGTFTGELFF. Complete variable domain (other parts from reference TRBV11-2 and TRBJ2-2): EAGVAQSPRYKIIEKRQSVAFWCNPISGHATLYWYQQILGQGPKLLIQFQNNGVVDDSQLPKDRFSAERLKGVDSTLKIQPAKLEDSAVYLCASSRRGRGTFTGELFFGEGSRLTVL.

V gene TRBV19 combines with J gene TRBJ1-3; 7 positions match TRBD1. The CDR3 is 15 amino acids. Germline loops: CDR1 LNHDA, CDR2 SQIVND (reference sequence). Trimming removed 6 bases from V and 7 bases from J; junction bases left unmatched: 12. The CDR3 nucleotides read TGTGCCAGTAGCCTTCGGAGGGGGCCCCCCAACACCATATATTTT. Protein product: CASSLRRGPPNTIYF.

The chain links TRBV11-2 to TRBJ2-1, with 12 bases fitting TRBD2. The CDR3 covers 15 residues. The ends lost 7 bases at V and 9 bases at J; junction bases unmatched: 10. The germline V gene has CDR1 SGHAT and CDR2 FQNNGV. The CDR3 spells CASTMPSGGAGEQFF. DNA for the CDR3: TGTGCCAGCACCATGCCTAGCGGGGGGGCCGGTGAGCAGTTCTTC. The variable domain in full, with the rest retrieved from reference TRBV11-2 and TRBJ2-1, is EAGVAQSPRYKIIEKRQSVAFWCNPISGHATLYWYQQILGQGPKLLIQFQNNGVVDDSQLPKDRFSAERLKGVDSTLKIQPAKLEDSAVYLCASTMPSGGAGEQFFGPGTRLTVL.

V is TRBV19 and J is TRBJ1-1; D is undetermined. V lost 3 bases and J lost 1, with 6 bases in between. Germline V gene sequence: CDR1 LNHDA, CDR2 SQIVND (reference sequence). The CDR3 covers 13 residues. The CDR3, as DNA: TGTGCCAGTAGTATGCGGGAGAACACTGAAGCTTTCTTT. Translating it yields CASSMRENTEAFF.

The chain has TRBV7-2 and TRBJ1-4, with D maybe TRBD1 (5 bases). The CDR3 covers 17 residues. Trimming removed 0 bases at V and 8 bases at J, with 19 bases between. Germline V gives CDR1 SGHTA, CDR2 FQGNSA. DNA of the CDR3: TGTGCCAGCAGCTTAGCGTTCCCCCGGGGCGCGGGGGAAAAACTGTTTTTT. Protein: CASSLAFPRGAGEKLFF. The whole variable domain, filled in from reference TRBV7-2 and TRBJ1-4, reads GAGVSQSPSNKVTEKGKDVELRCDPISGHTALYWYRQSLGQGLEFLIYFQGNSAPDKSGLPSDRFSAERTGGSVSTLTIQRTQQEDSAVYLCASSLAFPRGAGEKLFFGSGTQLSVL.

This clone appeared once. The chain combines TRBV30 with TRBJ2-7, with 8 bases matching TRBD2. Germline CDR1 and CDR2: GTSNPN and SVGIG (reference sequence). CDR3 length: 13 amino acids. V dropped 5 bases and J dropped 2; count of bases not matched to a gene: 5. CDR3 region: CAWSGRGAYEQYF. The CDR3 region has the DNA TGTGCCTGGTCGGGGCGGGGGGCCTACGAGCAGTACTTC.

Only a few counts were recorded for this clone. This rearrangement joins TRBV10-3 to TRBJ2-7; D may be TRBD2 (6 bases). This CDR3 comprises 14 residues. Germline V gene lookup returns CDR1 ENHRY and CDR2 SYGVKD. Trimming took off 0 bases at V and 2 bases at J, with 8 bases between the two ends. In DNA form, the CDR3 reads TGTGCCATCAGTGAGTCGGAGGGGACCTACGAGCAGTACTTC. Encoded protein: CAISESEGTYEQYF.

This clone is classed as medium-sized. This CDR3 reads CATSDSGGGYEQYF. In DNA, the CDR3 is TGTGCCACCAGTGATTCAGGGGGCGGCTACGAGCAGTACTTC. The V and J genes are TRBV24-1 and TRBJ2-7; 8 bases match TRBD1. J was trimmed by 3 bases and V by 2 bases; bases with no gene match: 2. The CDR3 has 14 residues. Germline V CDR1 and CDR2: KGHDR, SFDVKD.

V usage is TRBV19 and J usage is TRBJ2-3; 8 bases line up with TRBD1. In germline, CDR1 is LNHDA, CDR2 SQIVND (reference sequence). The junction had 10 bases not matched to a gene; V was cut back by 5 bases and J by 9 bases. The CDR3 totals 14 residues. The CDR3 sequence: CASSAGQAIGTQYF. The CDR3, as DNA: TGTGCCAGTAGTGCGGGACAGGCGATCGGAACGCAGTATTTT. The entire variable domain, with the rest obtained from reference TRBV19 and TRBJ2-3, is as follows: DGGITQSPKYLFRKEGQNVTLSCEQNLNHDAMYWYRQDPGQGLRLIYYSQIVNDFQKGDIAEGYSVSREKKESFPLTVTSAQKNPTAFYLCASSAGQAIGTQYFGPGTRLTVL.

This clone was seen only a few times. V and J are TRBV7-9 and TRBJ2-7; no definite D call. Germline assignment: CDR1 SEHNR and CDR2 FQNEAQ (reference sequence). The CDR3 is 12 residues long. The V and J ends lost 4 bases and 9 bases respectively, with 13 bases between them. CDR3 amino acids: CASSSPPQAQYF. The CDR3 DNA follows: TGTGCCAGCAGCTCCCCTCCCCAGGCGCAGTACTTC.

The chain couples TRBV7-9 to TRBJ1-5; TRBD1 is a possible D gene (6 bases). The CDR3 runs 17 residues. The germline CDR1 and CDR2 sequences are SEHNR and FQNEAQ (reference sequence). Between the trimmed V and J ends, which lost 5 bases and 2 bases, there was a span of 19 bases. CDR3 sequence: CASSRAGGLEGNQPQHF. CDR3 nucleotides: TGTGCCAGCAGCCGCGCCGGGGGGCTCGAGGGCAATCAGCCCCAGCATTTT.

This clone was observed a single time. This rearrangement joins TRBV24-1 to TRBJ2-2, with TRBD1 as a possible D gene (5 bases). The CDR3 sequence is 16 residues long. CDR1 and CDR2 from the germline V gene are KGHDR and SFDVKD. Deletions cut 5 bases from V and 1 base from J, with 13 bases between. CDR3 loop: CATSGTRTQNTGELFF. The CDR3 nucleotides read TGTGCCACCAGTGGCACCAGGACACAGAACACCGGGGAGCTGTTTTTT.

The chain is built from TRBV28 and TRBJ1-5, with TRBD1 matching over 7 bases. Germline values: CDR1 MDHEN, CDR2 SYDVKM. V lost 3 bases and J lost 4; bases outside the gene matches: 12. The CDR3 is 17 residues long. CDR3 sequence reads: CASSLPTPQGSNQPQHF. The CDR3 DNA follows: TGTGCCAGCAGTTTGCCAACACCACAGGGGTCGAATCAGCCCCAGCATTTT.

The chain combines TRBV19 with TRBJ1-1; 7 bases align to TRBD1. Germline CDR1 LNHDA, CDR2 SQIVND (reference sequence). The CDR3 is 14 amino acids. The trim removed 4 bases at V and 4 bases at J, leaving 6 bases unmatched. The CDR3 region is CASSRTGESTEAFF. CDR3 bases: TGTGCCAGTAGTAGAACAGGGGAGAGCACTGAAGCTTTCTTT.